This T cell receptor (beta chain) appears in the sequencing data of a study of CXCR3-negative and CXCR3-positive naive CD8 T cells. Regarding this clonotype: Its antigen is unknown.

The TRB libraries of cDNA were built by UMI-labeled 5' RACE. TCRdb reprocessed the 5' RACE reads and keeps a single row for each CDR3 protein, giving no DNA. The sample holds over 80,000 distinct CDR3 sequences. The CDR3 runs to 18 residues. In germline, CDR1 is SGHDT, CDR2 YYEEEE. Whole-study findings and limits: For CXCR3-positive naive cells, TRB CDR3s were more hydrophobic than those of CXCR3-negative naive cells. Across naive subsets, surface CD5 expression was comparable, and TCR strength was inferred from properties of the TRB CDR3.

The specimen sequenced was naive CXCR3- CD8+ T cells from blood. The subset was: CD45RO-CCR7+CD27+CD95- naive CD8+ T cells lacking CXCR3 (TNR3-). The gene calls are TRBV5-6 and TRBJ2-1; the D call of TRBD1 rests on TCRdb alone, since no DNA is present to check it. This clonotype was obtained from a human donor in good health. Some clones in this sample may be carry-over from other donors' samples. CDR3 region: CASSLKYRTGWGSDEQFF. The variable domain in full, completed from reference TRBV5-6 and TRBJ2-1, reads DAGVTQSPTHLIKTRGQQVTLRCSPKSGHDTVSWYQQALGQGPQFIFQYYEEEERQRGNFPDRFSGHQFPNYSSELNVNALLLGDSALYLCASSLKYRTGWGSDEQFFGPGTRLTVL.